What follows is one TCR beta chain and its context. Study processing details: The assay estimated nucleated cells by amplifying reference gene primers. Data came from immunoSEQ multiplex PCR; TCRdb stores just in-frame clones and leaves some out. V and J calls and clone size come straight from that table; D and trimming were deduced from the DNA. The data contain more than 65,000 clones, around 85% of them singletons. Germline V CDR1 and CDR2: MGHRA, YSYEKL. This CDR3 has 15 amino acids. Trimming shortened V by 0 bases and J by 1 base, and 7 bases separated the two germline ends. This entry is derived from a study of blood T cell repertoires in COVID-19. Turning to the study itself: Collection of acute and convalescent COVID-19 samples took place in the United States, Italy and Spain. In each case, the material was cDNA or gDNA derived from T cells, B-cell-depleted T cells, or PBMCs.

The chain is built from TRBV4-1 and TRBJ1-5; possible D gene TRBD1, 5 bases. Sequenced sample: peripheral blood. The receptor was isolated from a woman older than 75 with active or convalescent COVID-19. CDR3 sequence: CASSQEGHSNQPQHF. The CDR3 DNA sequence: TGCGCCAGCAGCCAAGAGGGGCACAGCAATCAGCCCCAGCATTTT.